These 26 T cell receptor beta chains were all obtained from the same sample, sequenced in a study of T cells after yellow fever vaccination. TCRdb called the 5' RACE reads again in MiXCR, with one record for every CDR3 protein. Of 140,000 to 150,000 distinct CDR3 sequences in the sample, about 6.9% were seen once. Sample: CD4+ T cells sorted from PBMCs, taken 10 days after the yellow fever booster vaccination. The receptors here all came from a man aged 30 to 45 who received the YFV17D yellow fever vaccine.

In its sample, this clonotype was seen a few times. The genes are TRBV7-2 and TRBJ2-7, with 8 bases matching TRBD2. Looked up from germline, CDR1 is SGHTA and CDR2 is FQGNSA. The V segment lost 3 bases and the J segment 7 bases; nucleotides outside the gene matches: 11. CDR3 length equals 15 residues. This CDR3 reads CASSFGSGGAGEQYF. The CDR3 DNA follows: TGTGCCAGCAGCTTCGGGTCGGGAGGGGCGGGGGAGCAGTACTTC. Full variable domain (rest looked up from reference TRBV7-2 and TRBJ2-7): GAGVSQSPSNKVTEKGKDVELRCDPISGHTALYWYRQSLGQGLEFLIYFQGNSAPDKSGLPSDRFSAERTGGSVSTLTIQRTQQEDSAVYLCASSFGSGGAGEQYFGPGTRLTVT.

This CDR3 is CSATDGTRTYGYTF. Here the CDR3 DNA reads TGCAGTGCTACAGACGGGACCCGAACTTATGGCTACACCTTC. The chain carries TRBV20-1 and TRBJ1-2; D possibly corresponds to TRBD1 (5 bases). V was pared by 4 bases and J by 5 bases, with 17 bases between. The germline CDR1 and CDR2 sequences are DFQATT and SNEGSKA (reference sequence). The CDR3 is 14 residues long.

This clonotype has ten or more counts. The rearrangement links TRBV18 to TRBJ2-5; D gene unclear. Trimming took off 2 bases at V and 3 bases at J, with 4 bases between the two ends. Germline V gene lookup returns CDR1 KGHSH and CDR2 LQKENI. This CDR3 spans 12 amino acids. This CDR3 is CASSPIKETQYF. The CDR3 coding sequence is TGTGCCAGCTCACCAATAAAAGAGACCCAGTACTTC.

This clonotype showed up many times. This chain links TRBV7-9 with TRBJ2-7; tentatively, D is TRBD2 (6 bases). Trimming stripped 5 bases from V and 2 bases from J, with 19 bases between. The germline V gene has CDR1 SEHNR and CDR2 FQNEAQ (reference sequence). The CDR3 extends over 16 amino acids. This CDR3 is CASSNPGGSGTYEQYF. Written as DNA, the CDR3 is TGTGCCAGCAGCAACCCCGGGGGTAGCGGCACCTACGAGCAGTACTTC.

There are many counts of this clonotype. The chain uses TRBV15 and TRBJ2-5, with D possibly TRBD1 on 5 matching bases. With 0 bases removed from V and 3 bases from J, the gap between germline ends came to 11 bases. Germline V gives CDR1 LNHNV, CDR2 YYDKDF (reference sequence). This CDR3 comprises 15 residues. The chain's CDR3 is CATSRDQGTEETQYF. The CDR3 DNA is TGTGCCACCAGCAGAGATCAGGGTACGGAAGAGACCCAGTACTTC.

The sample holds many counts of this clonotype. This sequence joins TRBV4-3 and TRBJ2-2; D gene uncertain. The CDR3 extends over 14 amino acids. CDR1 and CDR2 (germline): LGHNA, YSLEER. V was pared by 2 bases and J by 5 bases, with 9 bases between. The CDR3 loop reads CASSQRPTTGELFF. CDR3 sequence (DNA): TGCGCCAGCAGCCAAAGACCGACGACCGGGGAGCTGTTTTTT.

There are many counts of this clonotype. CDR3 in DNA: TGTGCCAGCGCCCCGGGACAGTCCTACGAGCAGTACTTC. Its translation is CASAPGQSYEQYF. This chain links TRBV28 with TRBJ2-7; 7 bases fit TRBD1. V gave up 8 bases and J gave up 1 base; unmatched junction bases: 5. This CDR3 region has 13 residues. The germline V gene encodes CDR1 MDHEN and CDR2 SYDVKM.

This clonotype was seen repeatedly, ten times or more. This rearrangement joins TRBV7-2 to TRBJ1-4; no clear D gene. V was trimmed by 1 base and J by 3 bases, leaving 12 bases between them. The CDR3 totals 16 residues. Germline V lookup: CDR1 SGHTA, CDR2 FQGNSA. The CDR3 nucleotides read TGTGCCAGCAGCTTAGAATTCCGGGTTTCTAATGAAAAACTGTTTTTT. As protein: CASSLEFRVSNEKLFF.

At least ten counts were recorded for this clonotype. This chain connects TRBV5-1 to TRBJ2-2, with 7 bases lining up with TRBD1. The CDR3 is 15 amino acids. J lost 3 bases, V lost 4 bases, and 6 bases had no gene match. In germline, CDR1 is SGHRS, CDR2 YFSETQ. CDR3 DNA: TGCGCCAGCAGCCTGACAGGGTTGGACACCGGGGAGCTGTTTTTT. Translated: CASSLTGLDTGELFF.

This clonotype was observed many times. The V call is TRBV5-1, the J call TRBJ2-7, with TRBD1 matching over 10 bases. Germline assignment: CDR1 SGHRS and CDR2 YFSETQ. CDR3 length: 14 residues. Germline trimming cut 4 bases from V and 5 bases from J; bases unmatched to any gene: 6. The CDR3 here is CASSKGQGFDEQYF. Here the CDR3 DNA reads TGCGCCAGCAGCAAGGGACAGGGGTTCGACGAGCAGTACTTC.

This rearrangement joins TRBV12-2 to TRBJ2-1; no check of the table's D call, TRBD2, against the DNA was made. TRBV12-2 is a pseudogene. The CDR3 runs 16 residues. CDR3: CAGPEGGTTRGNEQFF. The DNA of the CDR3 is TGTGCAGGACCAGAGGGTGGGACTACTAGGGGGAATGAGCAGTTCTTC.

This clonotype was seen at least ten times. V and J are TRBV20-1 and TRBJ2-4; D tentatively fits TRBD1 or TRBD2 (5 bases each). There are 18 residues in the CDR3. Germline loops: CDR1 DFQATT, CDR2 SNEGSKA (reference sequence). Between the trimmed V and J ends, which lost 1 base and 1 base, there was a span of 20 bases. DNA for the CDR3: TGCAGTGCTAGAGGAAAGGTCCACCAAGGGGAGGCCAAAAACATTCAGTACTTC. Protein sequence: CSARGKVHQGEAKNIQYF.

This clonotype was seen at least ten times. This sequence joins TRBV7-2 and TRBJ1-1; no clear D gene. CDR3 length: 13 residues. V was shortened by 6 bases and J by 0 bases, with 8 bases between the two germline ends. Germline values: CDR1 SGHTA, CDR2 FQGNSA. In DNA, the CDR3 is TGTGCCAGCAGGGGGATGATGAACACTGAAGCTTTCTTT. Protein: CASRGMMNTEAFF.

The table lists this clonotype with a few counts. Relative to the germline gene, one junction end is altered; a read error may explain this. CDR3 coding DNA: TGCTGTGCTAGCCCGGGACAGCCACACCGCACAGATACGCAGTATTTT. This translates into CCASPGQPHRTDTQYF. The rearrangement joins TRBV20-1 to TRBJ2-3; 7 nucleotides agree with TRBD1. Per germline, CDR1 DFQATT and CDR2 SNEGSKA (reference sequence). The CDR3 contains 16 residues.

Ten or more counts support this clonotype. The chain links TRBV12-3 or TRBV12-4 to TRBJ1-1, with 7 positions matching TRBD1. Trimming took 5 bases from V and 0 from J; bases not matched to a gene: 6. The CDR3 spans 15 residues. The CDR3 loop reads CASSPRGQLNTEAFF. The CDR3 nucleotides are TGTGCCAGCAGTCCCCGGGGACAGCTGAACACTGAAGCTTTCTTT.

This clonotype has a count of ten or more. This chain joins TRBV27 and TRBJ2-7; either TRBD1 or TRBD2 may supply D (5 bases each). The CDR3 covers 13 residues. Germline CDR1 reads MNHEY; CDR2 reads SMNVEV (reference sequence). Trimming pared 3 bases from V and 6 bases from J, leaving 12 bases between. For the CDR3, the DNA is TGTGCCAGCAGTTTCCGAGGGGCGTTCGAGCAGTACTTC. As protein: CASSFRGAFEQYF.

There are many counts of this clonotype. V gene TRBV20-1 combines with J gene TRBJ2-5; 10 positions agree with TRBD2. The germline CDR1 and CDR2 sequences are DFQATT and SNEGSKA (reference sequence). The CDR3 length is 16 residues. J gave up 1 base and V 1 base, and 6 bases lay outside the gene matches. In nucleotides, the CDR3 is TGCAGTGCTAGAGGGCGGCTAGCGGGAGCCCAAGAGACCCAGTACTTC. Translated: CSARGRLAGAQETQYF.

This clonotype was found many times. V usage is TRBV21-1 and J usage is TRBJ2-5; TRBD1 reflects the table's D call only, with no check against the DNA. TRBV21-1 is noted as a pseudogene. The CDR3 covers 16 residues. The CDR3 region is CASSKRLRGTAETQYF. The CDR3 DNA reads as TGTGCCAGCAGCAAACGACTCCGGGGGACAGCGGAGACCCAGTACTTC.

V usage is TRBV23-1 and J usage is TRBJ2-5; D may correspond to TRBD1 or TRBD2 (5 bases each). TRBV23-1 is an ORF for which the function is uncertain. The CDR3 has 17 amino acids. V was clipped by 3 bases and J by 2 bases, with 19 bases between them. CDR3 region: CASSHLQPGPKQETQYF. In nucleotides, the CDR3 is TGCGCCAGCAGTCACCTTCAACCGGGACCCAAGCAAGAGACCCAGTACTTC.

This clonotype was seen ten or more times. This chain connects TRBV7-9 to TRBJ2-7, with TRBD2 as a possible D gene (6 bases). The germline gives CDR1 SEHNR, CDR2 FQNEAQ (reference sequence). The CDR3 contains 13 residues. V was cut by 5 bases and J by 1 base, with 9 bases left in between. This CDR3 reads CASSPGGSYEQYF. The CDR3 DNA sequence: TGTGCCAGCAGCCCCGGGGGTTCCTACGAGCAGTACTTC.

This clonotype came up a few times. J is TRBJ2-5 and V is TRBV7-2, with 12 bases matching TRBD2. J was trimmed by 5 bases and V by 5 bases; bases with no gene match: 9. Looked up from germline, CDR1 is SGHTA and CDR2 is FQGNSA. The CDR3 extends over 16 amino acids. The CDR3 spells CASSGLLAGGLETQYF. DNA for the CDR3: TGTGCCAGCAGCGGCCTGCTAGCGGGAGGGTTGGAGACCCAGTACTTC.

This clonotype was observed a few times. The V and J genes are TRBV23-1 and TRBJ2-7, with D perhaps TRBD2 (5 bases). TRBV23-1 is reported as an ORF; its role is uncertain. V lost 1 base and J 4 bases, leaving 23 bases between the germline ends. The CDR3 covers 18 residues. The CDR3 DNA follows: TGCGCCAGCAGTCAATGTAGGATGAGGAGGCTTGGTTTATACGAGCAGTACTTC. This codes for CASSQCRMRRLGLYEQYF.

Details on this clonotype: A much larger clone sits a single nucleotide away, making a read error possible. This chain joins TRBV5-6 and TRBJ2-1, with a tentative D call TRBD1 (6 bases). Germline V gene sequence: CDR1 SGHDT, CDR2 YYEEEE. This CDR3 has 14 amino acids. The V and J ends lost 5 bases and 3 bases respectively, with 12 bases between them. The DNA of the CDR3 is TGTGCCAGCAGGTGGAGGACAGTCTACAATGAGCAGTTCTTC. Translated, it gives CASRWRTVYNEQFF.

This clonotype has a count of ten or more. The chain has TRBV11-2 and TRBJ2-5; possible D gene TRBD1, 6 bases. The CDR3 is made up of 13 amino acids. The V end was cut by 2 bases, the J end by 7 bases, with 11 bases between. Germline CDR1 SGHAT, CDR2 FQNNGV. CDR3 sequence: CASSLRTEGTQYF. The CDR3 nucleotides read TGTGCCAGCAGCTTAAGGACAGAGGGGACCCAGTACTTC.

The sample holds many counts of this clonotype. The chain uses TRBV6-5 and TRBJ2-2, with TRBD1 identical over 8 bases. Germline V gene sequence: CDR1 MNHEY, CDR2 SVGAGI. This CDR3 contains 16 residues. The trim removed 6 bases at V and 9 bases at J, leaving 15 bases unmatched. The CDR3 nucleotides read TGTGCCAGCAGCCCACCTCGCCGGACAGGGACACGGGAGCTGTTTTTT. The encoded protein is CASSPPRRTGTRELFF.

This clonotype was picked up many times. The DNA for the CDR3 is TGCAGTGGAACGGGCACAGATACGCAGTATTTT. Protein sequence: CSGTGTDTQYF. The chain uses TRBV20-1 and TRBJ2-3; D gene ambiguous. V was shortened by 7 bases and J by 1 base, with 6 bases between the two germline ends. This CDR3 region has 11 residues. Germline V gene lookup returns CDR1 DFQATT and CDR2 SNEGSKA (reference sequence).